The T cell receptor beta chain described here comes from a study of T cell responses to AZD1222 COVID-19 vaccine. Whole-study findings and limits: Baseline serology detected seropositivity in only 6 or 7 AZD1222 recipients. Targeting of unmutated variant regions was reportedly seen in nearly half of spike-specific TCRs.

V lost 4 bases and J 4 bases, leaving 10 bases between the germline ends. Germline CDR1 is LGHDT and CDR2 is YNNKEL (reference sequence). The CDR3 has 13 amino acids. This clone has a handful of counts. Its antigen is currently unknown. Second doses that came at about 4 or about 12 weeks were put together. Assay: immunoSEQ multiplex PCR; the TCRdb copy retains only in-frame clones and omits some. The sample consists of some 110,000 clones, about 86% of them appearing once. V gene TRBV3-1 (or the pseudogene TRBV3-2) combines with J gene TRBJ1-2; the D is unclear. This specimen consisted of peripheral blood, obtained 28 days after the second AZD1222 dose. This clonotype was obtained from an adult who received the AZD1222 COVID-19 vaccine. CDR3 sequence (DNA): TGTGCCAGCAGCCCCGATTCCGGCTATGGCTACACCTTC. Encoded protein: CASSPDSGYGYTF.